This entry concerns a single T cell receptor (beta chain). Only one count was recorded for this clonotype. The specificity of this receptor is unknown. The sample holds no much larger clone one base away, and base qualities are not on file. The germline V gene supplies CDR1 MNHEY and CDR2 SVGAGI. The CDR3 measures 14 amino acids from cysteine to phenylalanine. Only CDR3 DNA remains: 42 bases, in frame from the first base. V is pared back by 0 bases and J by 7 bases, with 9 bases lying between the germline termini. This sample is part of a study of identical twins (dated by TCRdb to 2015 to 2016). For the study in its entirety: The study deep-sequenced TCR alpha and beta repertoires from monozygotic twins, unrelated adults of various ages and cord blood to test whether fetal clonotypes persist. Replicate twin experiments were performed at different times using different library preparation protocols to rule out contamination. Results and caveats for the whole study, not just this receptor: Zero-insertion analyses could be partly confounded by invariant T cells such as MAIT and iNKT, though diverse VJ usage argued against such confounding for most clonotypes. Because the same donors could not be followed over many years, the conclusions depended on cross-sectional statistical analysis. Fewer insertions were carried by abundant cord blood beta clonotypes; a weaker similar trend was observed in young adult naive repertoires, while no such trend was observed in memory repertoires. Excess twin sharing in beta out-of-frame sequences was weaker because fewer shared sequences lowered the signal-to-noise ratio. In monozygotic twins, out-of-frame TCR alpha sharing was systematically underestimated by recombination models, although the models agreed with sharing between unrelated individuals. Compared with coincidental sharing between unrelated individuals, out-of-frame TCR alpha sequences shared between twins had an excess of sequences with low generation probability.

Only healthy Caucasian donors were included. The twin cohort comprised three pairs of female monozygotic twins, all aged about 18 to 29 years. Positive isolation kits from Invitrogen were used to isolate CD4+ and CD8+ T cell populations. The library relied on 5' RACE. The sequencer listed for this sample is Illumina HiSeq 2000. Template switching added a universal primer binding site, and the final cDNA carried a unique molecular identifier that allowed TCR cDNA molecules to be counted accurately. Specific primers in the conserved constant-segment region were used to synthesize first-strand cDNA for the TCR alpha and beta chains. To control for contamination, each cDNA library was double barcoded with a SMART-Mk sample barcode plus Illumina barcodes. Two successive PCR steps introduced TruSeq adapter sequences along with Illumina sample barcodes. TCR alpha and beta cDNA libraries were sequenced on the Illumina HiSeq platform with custom primers. The study's own analysis went as follows. Unique molecular identifiers were extracted from raw reads with MiGEC, and CDR3 positions were determined with MiXCR. Recombination models were inferred per individual with the repgenHMM and IGoR tools using an EM algorithm. Shared clonotype analysis was performed with the tcR package in R, normalizing sharing by the product of cloneset sizes. To study raw recombination free of thymic and clonal selection effects, out-of-frame nonproductive sequences were analyzed. The raw public data were reprocessed by TCRdb itself: fastp quality trimming at Q25, MiXCR clonotype calling, in-frame beta chains only. Every distinct CDR3 protein forms one entry, paired with its most common genes and DNA. None of the V and J calls come from the authors' own analysis; TCRdb made them. The sample profile shows approximately 530,000 distinct CDR3 sequences; around 22% of them were found once. Roughly 0.5% of the sample comes from the top ten.

These data were likewise used in another study, on yellow fever vaccine responses in identical twins. The second study's paper adds: The T cell response to vaccination in identical twins was reported by the authors to appear partly convergent and partly personalized. In identical twins, the study followed T cell clones that responded to the vaccine with precision.

Recombination linked TRBV6-5 to TRBJ2-2, with a weak D call of TRBD1 (6 bases match). The sequencing sample was made of CD4+ T cells sorted from blood. This sequence was found in a woman aged 18 to 35 in good health. The CDR3 protein sequence reads: CASSYSPGVGELFF. The nucleotides are TGTGCCAGCAGTTACTCCCCAGGGGTCGGGGAGCTGTTTTTT.